There are many counts of the clone carrying this T cell receptor (beta chain). Its antigen is currently unknown. The use of a sample-barcoded 5' primer and a J-beta primer mix characterized a second PCR of about 7 to 12 cycles. A template-switch adaptor with 12 random nucleotides tagged each cDNA molecule. Via MiXCR, TCRdb re-called the 5' RACE reads, giving one row per CDR3 protein. This sample has roughly 700,000 distinct CDR3 sequences, with approximately 31% found just once. The entry originates in a study of blood T cells in healthy people across ages. Study summary: About one barcoded TCR beta cDNA was captured per two T cells.

Overall study findings and caveats: Age showed a roughly linear inverse relationship with TCR beta diversity per million T cells. Any changes in expanded clonotypes were possibly confounded, as donor CMV status remained unknown.

CDR1 is SGHVS and CDR2 is FQNEAQ in the germline V gene. The CDR3 is 18 residues long. Trimming left V 3 bases short and J 0 bases short, with 20 bases between. The receptor was isolated from a woman of 80 years or more in good health. The V and J genes are TRBV7-8 and TRBJ1-2, with D tentatively TRBD1 (5 bases). The sample taken for sequencing was blood. The CDR3 region is CASSFRDGLVKANYGYTF. In DNA, the CDR3 is TGTGCCAGCAGCTTCCGGGACGGACTCGTTAAAGCTAACTATGGCTACACCTTC. The variable domain in full, completed from reference TRBV7-8 and TRBJ1-2, reads GAGVSQSPRYKVAKRGQDVALRCDPISGHVSLFWYQQALGQGPEFLTYFQNEAQLDKSGLPSDRFFAERPEGSVSTLKIQRTQQEDSAVYLCASSFRDGLVKANYGYTFGSGTRLTVV.